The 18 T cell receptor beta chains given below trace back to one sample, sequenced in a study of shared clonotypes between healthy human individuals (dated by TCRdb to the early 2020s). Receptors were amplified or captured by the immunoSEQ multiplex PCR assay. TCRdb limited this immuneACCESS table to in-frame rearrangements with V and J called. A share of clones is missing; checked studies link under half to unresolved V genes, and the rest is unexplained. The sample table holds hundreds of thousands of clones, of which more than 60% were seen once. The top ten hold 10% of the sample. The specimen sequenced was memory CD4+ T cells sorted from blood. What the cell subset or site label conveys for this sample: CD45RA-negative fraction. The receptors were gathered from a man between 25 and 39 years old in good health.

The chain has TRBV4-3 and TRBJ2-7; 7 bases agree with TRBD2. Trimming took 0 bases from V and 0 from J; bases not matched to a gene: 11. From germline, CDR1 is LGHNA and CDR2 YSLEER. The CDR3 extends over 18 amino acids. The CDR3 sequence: CASSQDMGGAKSSYEQYF. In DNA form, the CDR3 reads TGCGCCAGCAGCCAAGATATGGGAGGGGCTAAGAGCTCCTACGAGCAGTACTTC.

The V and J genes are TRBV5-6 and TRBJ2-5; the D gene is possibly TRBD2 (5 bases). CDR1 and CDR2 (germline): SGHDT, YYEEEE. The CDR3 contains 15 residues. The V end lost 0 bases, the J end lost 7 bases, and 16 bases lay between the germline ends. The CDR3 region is CASSLVETAGGTQYF. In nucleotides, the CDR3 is TGTGCCAGCAGCTTGGTCGAAACAGCAGGAGGGACCCAGTACTTC.

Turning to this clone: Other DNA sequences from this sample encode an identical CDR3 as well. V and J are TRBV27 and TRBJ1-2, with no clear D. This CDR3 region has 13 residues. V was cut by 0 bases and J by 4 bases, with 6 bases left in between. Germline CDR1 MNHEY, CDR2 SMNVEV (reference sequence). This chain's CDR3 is CASSLSWGYGYTF. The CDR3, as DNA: TGTGCCAGCAGTTTATCCTGGGGCTATGGCTACACCTTC.

The CDR3 DNA follows: TGTGCCAGTAGTATCGTTTTGGCCTCTGGAAACACCATATATTTT. Its protein product is CASSIVLASGNTIYF. The V gene is TRBV19, the J gene TRBJ1-3; D is uncertain. V shed 3 bases and J shed 0 bases, with 9 bases lying between them. The germline V gene has CDR1 LNHDA and CDR2 SQIVND (reference sequence). The CDR3 consists of 15 residues.

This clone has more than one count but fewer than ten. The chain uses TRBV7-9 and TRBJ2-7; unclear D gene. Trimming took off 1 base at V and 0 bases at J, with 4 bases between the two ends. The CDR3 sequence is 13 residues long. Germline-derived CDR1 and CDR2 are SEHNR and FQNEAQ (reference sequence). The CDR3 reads CASSLENSYEQYF. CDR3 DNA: TGTGCCAGCAGCTTAGAGAACTCCTACGAGCAGTACTTC.

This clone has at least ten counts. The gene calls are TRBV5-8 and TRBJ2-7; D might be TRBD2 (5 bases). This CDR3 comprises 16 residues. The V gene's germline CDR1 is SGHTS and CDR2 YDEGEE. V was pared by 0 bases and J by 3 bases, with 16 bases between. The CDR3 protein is CASSLAPGNGFYEQYF. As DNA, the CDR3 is TGTGCCAGCAGCTTGGCCCCGGGGAACGGGTTCTACGAGCAGTACTTC.

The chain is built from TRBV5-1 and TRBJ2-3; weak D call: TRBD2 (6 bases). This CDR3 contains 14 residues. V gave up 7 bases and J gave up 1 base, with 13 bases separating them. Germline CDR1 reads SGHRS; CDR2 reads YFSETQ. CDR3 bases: TGCGCCAGCCAAACCACGGGGGGCACAGATACGCAGTATTTT. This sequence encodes CASQTTGGTDTQYF.

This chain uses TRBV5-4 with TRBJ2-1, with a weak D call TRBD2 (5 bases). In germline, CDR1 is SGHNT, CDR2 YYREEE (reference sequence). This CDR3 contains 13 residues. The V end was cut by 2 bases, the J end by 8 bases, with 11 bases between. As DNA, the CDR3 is TGTGCCAGCAGCTTTCCGGGGAGTGATGAGCAGTTCTTC. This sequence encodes CASSFPGSDEQFF.

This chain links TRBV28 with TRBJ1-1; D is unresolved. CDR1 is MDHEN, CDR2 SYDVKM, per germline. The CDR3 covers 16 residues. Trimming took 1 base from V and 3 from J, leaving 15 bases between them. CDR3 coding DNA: TGTGCCAGCAGTTTATTGGAGGTAGTGGGATACACTGAAGCTTTCTTT. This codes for CASSLLEVVGYTEAFF.

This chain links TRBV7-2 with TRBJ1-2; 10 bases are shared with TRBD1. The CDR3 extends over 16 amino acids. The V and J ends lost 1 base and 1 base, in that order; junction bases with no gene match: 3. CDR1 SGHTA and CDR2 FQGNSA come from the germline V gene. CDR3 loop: CASSLGTGGFNYGYTF. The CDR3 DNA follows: TGTGCCAGCAGCTTAGGGACAGGGGGTTTTAACTATGGCTACACCTTC.

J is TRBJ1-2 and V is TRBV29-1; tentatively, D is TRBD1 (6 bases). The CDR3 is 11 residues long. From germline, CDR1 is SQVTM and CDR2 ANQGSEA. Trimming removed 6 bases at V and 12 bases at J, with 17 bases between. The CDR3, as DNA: TGCAGCGTGGGACTCAAACAGGGTAACACCTTC. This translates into CSVGLKQGNTF. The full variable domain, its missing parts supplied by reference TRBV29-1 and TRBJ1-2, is SAVISQKPSRDICQRGTSLTIQCQVDSQVTMMFWYRQQPGQSLTLIATANQGSEATYESGFVIDKFPISRPNLTFSTLTVSNMSPEDSSIYLCSVGLKQGNTFGSGTRLTVV.

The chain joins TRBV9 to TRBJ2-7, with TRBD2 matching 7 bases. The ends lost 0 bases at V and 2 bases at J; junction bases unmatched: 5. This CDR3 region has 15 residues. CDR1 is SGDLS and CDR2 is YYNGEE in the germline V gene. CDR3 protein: CASSVGGGNTYEQYF. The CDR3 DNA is TGTGCCAGCAGCGTAGGCGGGGGAAATACCTACGAGCAGTACTTC. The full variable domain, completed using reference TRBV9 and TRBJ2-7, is DSGVTQTPKHLITATGQRVTLRCSPRSGDLSVYWYQQSLDQGLQFLIQYYNGEERAKGNILERFSAQQFPDLHSELNLSSLELGDSALYFCASSVGGGNTYEQYFGPGTRLTVT.

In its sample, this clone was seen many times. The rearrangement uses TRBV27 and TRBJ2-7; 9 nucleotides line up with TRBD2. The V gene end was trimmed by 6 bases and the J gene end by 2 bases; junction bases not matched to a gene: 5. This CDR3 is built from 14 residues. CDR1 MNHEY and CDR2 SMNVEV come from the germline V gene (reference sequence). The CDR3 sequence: CASRASGNPYEQYF. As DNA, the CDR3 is TGTGCCAGCAGGGCTAGCGGGAACCCCTACGAGCAGTACTTC.

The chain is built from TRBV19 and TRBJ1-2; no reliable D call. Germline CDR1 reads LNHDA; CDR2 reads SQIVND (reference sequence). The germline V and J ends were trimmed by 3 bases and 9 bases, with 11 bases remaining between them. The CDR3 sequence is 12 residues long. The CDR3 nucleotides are TGTGCCAGTAGTATCTCCGTATACAGCTACACCTTC. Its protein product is CASSISVYSYTF. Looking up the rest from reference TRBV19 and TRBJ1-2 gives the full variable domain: DGGITQSPKYLFRKEGQNVTLSCEQNLNHDAMYWYRQDPGQGLRLIYYSQIVNDFQKGDIAEGYSVSREKKESFPLTVTSAQKNPTAFYLCASSISVYSYTFGSGTRLTVV.

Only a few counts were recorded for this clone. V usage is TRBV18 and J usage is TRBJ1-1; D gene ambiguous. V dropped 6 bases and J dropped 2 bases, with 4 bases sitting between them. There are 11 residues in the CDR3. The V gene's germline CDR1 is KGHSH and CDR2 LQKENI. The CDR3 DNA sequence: TGTGCCAGCTCCCTCAACACTGAAGCTTTCTTT. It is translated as CASSLNTEAFF.

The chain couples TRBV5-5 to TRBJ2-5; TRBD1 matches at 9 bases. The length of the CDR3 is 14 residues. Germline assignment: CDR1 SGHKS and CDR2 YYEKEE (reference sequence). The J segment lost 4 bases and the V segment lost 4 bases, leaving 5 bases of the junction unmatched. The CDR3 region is CASSRTGEGETQYF. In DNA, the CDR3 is TGTGCCAGCAGCCGGACAGGGGAGGGAGAGACCCAGTACTTC.

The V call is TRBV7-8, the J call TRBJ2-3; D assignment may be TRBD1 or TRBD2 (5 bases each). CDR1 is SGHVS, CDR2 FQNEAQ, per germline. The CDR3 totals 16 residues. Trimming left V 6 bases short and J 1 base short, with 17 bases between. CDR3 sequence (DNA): TGTGCCAGCAGGTTTGGGGACCTATTGCGCACAGATACGCAGTATTTT. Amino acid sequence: CASRFGDLLRTDTQYF.

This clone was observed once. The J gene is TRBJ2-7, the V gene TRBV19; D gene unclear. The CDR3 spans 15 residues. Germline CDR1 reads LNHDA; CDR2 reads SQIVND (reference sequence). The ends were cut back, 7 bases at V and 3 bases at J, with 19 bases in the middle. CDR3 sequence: CASKDRQSPYYEQYF. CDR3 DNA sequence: TGTGCCAGTAAGGACCGGCAGAGCCCCTACTACGAGCAGTACTTC.